Listed below are T cell receptor beta chains from one sample, sequenced in a study of cytomegalovirus exposure and HLA in healthy donors. TCRdb's copy holds only in-frame clones and misses some; the assay was immunoSEQ multiplex PCR. This sample has more than 95,000 clones, with 72% found just once. The sequenced material came from PBMCs. These TCRs come from a man aged 25-45 years in good health and CMV-seronegative. The CDR3 runs from the conserved cysteine through the conserved F or W. Each record gives: D gene, J gene, clone size, V gene, CDR3 DNA, CDR3 protein. D genes are given only for firm matches. Some rows mark clone size as missing; the rest say once, few, many or name a class of expanded clone.

>.|TRBJ1-4|.|TRBV27
TGTGCCAGCAGTTTCGGCAGGGGAGAGAAACTGTTTTTT
CASSFGRGEKLFF
>TRBD1|TRBJ1-1|few|TRBV6-5
TGTGCCAGCAGCCTAAGGACAGGGCCCACTGAAGCTTTCTTT
CASSLRTGPTEAFF
>.|TRBJ1-6|once|TRBV6-5
TGTGCCAGCCGCAGGGGCCTCACTCATAATTCACCCCTCCACTTT
CASRRGLTHNSPLHF
>TRBD1|TRBJ1-2|.|TRBV5-1
TGCGCCAGCAGCTTATCACGTACAGGGGGCGTCTATGGCTACACCTTC
CASSLSRTGGVYGYTF
>TRBD1|TRBJ2-7|.|TRBV14
TGTGCCAGCAGCCAAGGAAAAGGGGACAGGATTTCCTACGAGCAGTACTTC
CASSQGKGDRISYEQYF
>TRBD1|TRBJ1-5|.|TRBV6-1
TGTGCCAGCAGGGAAGGGACAGCTTATAGCAATCAGCCCCAGCATTTT
CASREGTAYSNQPQHF
>TRBD1|TRBJ1-5|once|TRBV11-2
TGTGCCAGCAGCGCAACCGGGACAGGGGGTTTGGGCAATCAGCCCCAGCATTTT
CASSATGTGGLGNQPQHF
>.|TRBJ1-1|.|TRBV7-9
TGTGCCAGCAGCCCCCGGACAGTGAACACTGAAGCTTTCTTT
CASSPRTVNTEAFF
>.|TRBJ2-1|.|TRBV4-1
TGCGCCAGCAGTCTACAGTCCTACAATGAGCAGTTCTTC
CASSLQSYNEQFF
>TRBD1|TRBJ1-1|.|TRBV27
TGTGCCAGCAGTGTAAGGCGTAGGACAGGGTTTTTCTTCTTT
CASSVRRRTGFFFF
>.|TRBJ2-2|.|TRBV27
TGTGCCAGCAGTTTAAGTGGTGGACTCGGTACCGGGGAGCTGTTTTTT
CASSLSGGLGTGELFF
>TRBD2|TRBJ2-3|.|TRBV5-1
TGCGCCAGCAGGCCAGTTAGCGGGGGGGGGACGGATACGCAGTATTTT
CASRPVSGGGTDTQYF
>.|TRBJ2-3|.|TRBV7-9
TGTGCCAGCAGTTTTCAACGGAGGGATACGCAGTATTTT
CASSFQRRDTQYF
>TRBD1|TRBJ1-5|.|TRBV30
TGTGCCTGGGACAGGGGGCTGGGGCAGCCCCAGCATTTT
CAWDRGLGQPQHF
>TRBD1|TRBJ2-7|.|TRBV9
TGTGCCAGCAGCGCCCGAAGGGACAGCGAAAGAGTCGCGTGTTCCTACGAGCAGTACTTC
CASSARRDSERVACSYEQYF
>.|TRBJ2-7|few|TRBV28
TGTGCCAGCATCGATCGCCGGGCCTACGAGCAGTACTTC
CASIDRRAYEQYF
>TRBD2|TRBJ2-2|few|TRBV5-1
TGCGCCAGCACTCCTCGGGGACGGACTAGCGGGGGGACCGGGGAGCTGTTTTTT
CASTPRGRTSGGTGELFF
>TRBD1|TRBJ1-2|.|TRBV28
TGTGCCAGCACACCACTCGGACCGGGACAGTCAGTAATACGGGGTGGCTACACCTTC
CASTPLGPGQSVIRGGYTF
>.|TRBJ2-7|.|TRBV5-1
TGCGCCAGCGCGGGGGCTGTTTCCTACGAGCAGTACTTC
CASAGAVSYEQYF
>.|TRBJ1-5|.|TRBV7-8
TGTGCCACCGGACAGAAAGACAATCAGCCCCAGCATTTT
CATGQKDNQPQHF
>.|TRBJ1-5|.|TRBV10-2
TGCGCCAGCAGTGCCCAGGGGCTCAATCAGCCCCAGCATTTT
CASSAQGLNQPQHF
>TRBD1|TRBJ1-5|.|TRBV19
TGTGCCAGTAGTATGTCCAGGGGGCCCTATCAGCCCCAGCATTTT
CASSMSRGPYQPQHF
>.|TRBJ2-1|.|TRBV19
TGTGCCAGTACCCCGGGGACAAAGGGGTACAATGAGCAGTTCTTC
CASTPGTKGYNEQFF
>.|TRBJ1-6|.|TRBV7-9
TGTTCCAGCAGCTTGGACAGTCGGAACAATTCACCCCTCCACTTT
CSSSLDSRNNSPLHF
>.|TRBJ1-3|.|TRBV7-2
TGTGCCAGCAGACAGGCAAGCTCTGGAAACACCATATATTTT
CASRQASSGNTIYF
>TRBD1|TRBJ1-1|.|TRBV7-9
TGTGCCAGCAGCCACCGGGACAGAATGAACACTGAAGCTTTCTTT
CASSHRDRMNTEAFF
>.|TRBJ2-7|.|TRBV10-3
TGTGCCATCAGTGGTCGGACACCGAATATAAACAACTACGAGCAGTACTTC
CAISGRTPNINNYEQYF
>TRBD1|TRBJ1-2|.|TRBV5-1
TGCGCCAGCAGCTTGGGGGACAGGGGTATGGATGGCTACACCTTC
CASSLGDRGMDGYTF
>.|TRBJ2-5|.|TRBV7-9
TGTGCCAGCAGCCACCGCCGACAGGTCCCAGAGACCCAGTACTTC
CASSHRRQVPETQYF
>.|TRBJ2-7|.|TRBV5-1
TGCGCCAGCAGCTTGGAGGCAGGATCATACTACGAGCAGTACTTC
CASSLEAGSYYEQYF